This T cell receptor beta chain was obtained from a study of T-cell reconstitution after alpha-beta-depleted transplantation in children. Study outcomes and limitations: Some patients showed high day-60 TCRbeta diversity, which derived from surviving recipient T cells and thymic progenitors. By one year post-transplant, T-cell counts and diversity largely arose from T cells that were newly produced. There were reportedly several hundred expanded graft clones from which alpha-beta T cells came about two months after transplant.

In the case of this clonotype: Its matching antigen is unknown.

A TCRbeta library incorporating unique molecular identifiers was prepared. In TCRdb, the PCR reads were re-called with MiXCR into one record per CDR3 protein. The sample holds about a million distinct CDR3 sequences, about 30% seen once. Trimming took off 5 bases at V and 4 bases at J, with 14 bases between the two ends. This CDR3 comprises 14 residues. Germline V gives CDR1 SQVTM, CDR2 ANQGSEA. The starting material was PBMCs, mostly from graft donor cells, obtained 360 days after TCRalphabeta/CD19-depleted stem cell transplant. The sequence was obtained from a boy in the first two years of life who had a stem cell transplant for SCID, so the T cells may come from the graft donor. The chain employs TRBV29-1 and TRBJ2-2, with TRBD1 as a possible D gene (7 bases). The CDR3 DNA sequence: TGCAGCGTTCGTAGACAGGGACTCACCGGGGAGCTGTTTTTT. Amino acids: CSVRRQGLTGELFF.